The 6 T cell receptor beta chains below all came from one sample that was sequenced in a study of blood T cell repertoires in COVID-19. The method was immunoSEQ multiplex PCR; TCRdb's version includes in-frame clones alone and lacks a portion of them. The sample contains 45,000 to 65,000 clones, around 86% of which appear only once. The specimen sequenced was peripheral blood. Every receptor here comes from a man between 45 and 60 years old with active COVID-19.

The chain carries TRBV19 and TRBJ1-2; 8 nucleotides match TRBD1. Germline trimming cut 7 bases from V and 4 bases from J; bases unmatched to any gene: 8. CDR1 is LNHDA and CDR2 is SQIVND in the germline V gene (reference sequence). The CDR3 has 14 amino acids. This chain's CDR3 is CASIKTGALYGYTF. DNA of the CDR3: TGTGCCAGTATAAAGACAGGGGCCCTCTATGGCTACACCTTC.

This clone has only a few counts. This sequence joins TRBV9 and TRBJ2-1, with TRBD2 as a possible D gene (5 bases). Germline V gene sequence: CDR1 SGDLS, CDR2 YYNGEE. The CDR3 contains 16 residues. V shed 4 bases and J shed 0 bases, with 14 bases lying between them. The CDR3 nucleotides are TGTGCCAGCAGCAAGGAGGACCACGTCTCCTACAATGAGCAGTTCTTC. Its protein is CASSKEDHVSYNEQFF.

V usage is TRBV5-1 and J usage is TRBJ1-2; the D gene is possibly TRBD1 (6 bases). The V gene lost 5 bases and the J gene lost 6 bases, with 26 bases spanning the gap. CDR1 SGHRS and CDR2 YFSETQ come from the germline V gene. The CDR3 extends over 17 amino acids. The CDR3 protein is CASRRLGTDSPSDGYTF. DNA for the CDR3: TGCGCCAGCAGACGCTTGGGCACGGACAGCCCTTCGGATGGCTACACCTTC.

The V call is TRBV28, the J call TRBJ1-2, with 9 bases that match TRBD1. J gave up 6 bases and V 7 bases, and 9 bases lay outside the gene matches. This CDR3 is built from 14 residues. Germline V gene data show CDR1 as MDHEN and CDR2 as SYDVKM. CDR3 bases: TGTGCCAGCACAGGACAGGGGTATTACAATGGCTACACCTTC. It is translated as CASTGQGYYNGYTF.

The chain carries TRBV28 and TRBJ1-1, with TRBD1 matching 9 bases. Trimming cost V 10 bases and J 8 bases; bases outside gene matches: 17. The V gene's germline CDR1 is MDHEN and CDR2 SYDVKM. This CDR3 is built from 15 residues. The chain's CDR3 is CATKPGGQGRREAFF. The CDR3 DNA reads TGTGCCACTAAACCAGGGGGACAGGGAAGGAGGGAAGCTTTCTTT.

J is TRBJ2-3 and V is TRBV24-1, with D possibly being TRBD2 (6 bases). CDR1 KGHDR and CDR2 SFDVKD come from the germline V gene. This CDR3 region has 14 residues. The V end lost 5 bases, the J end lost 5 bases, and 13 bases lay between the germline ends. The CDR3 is CATSAAGSIDTQYF. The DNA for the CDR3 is TGTGCCACCAGTGCTGCGGGGTCGATAGATACGCAGTATTTT.